Below are 31 T cell receptor beta chains sequenced from a single sample in a study of identical twins. TCRdb re-called the 5' RACE reads with MiXCR, one entry per CDR3 protein. The data show fewer than 650,000 distinct CDR3 sequences, over 8.5% seen once. The sample was also reused in another study, on yellow fever vaccine responses in identical twins.

Sequences were obtained from PBMCs. The receptors were gathered from a woman aged 18-35 years in good health.

This clonotype was picked up a small number of times. V is TRBV11-1 and J is TRBJ2-1; 15 positions agree with TRBD2. The CDR3 extends over 19 amino acids. In germline, CDR1 is SGHAT, CDR2 FQDESV (reference sequence). Trimming cost V 6 bases and J 0 bases; bases outside gene matches: 9. Written as DNA, the CDR3 is TGTGCCAGCAGACCGACTGGGACTAGCGGGGGGACCTCCTACAATGAGCAGTTCTTC. Its protein is CASRPTGTSGGTSYNEQFF. The full variable domain, its missing parts supplied by reference TRBV11-1 and TRBJ2-1, is EAEVAQSPRYKITEKSQAVAFWCDPISGHATLYWYRQILGQGPELLVQFQDESVVDDSQLPKDRFSAERLKGVDSTLKIQPAELGDSAMYLCASRPTGTSGGTSYNEQFFGPGTRLTVL.

The chain couples TRBV20-1 to TRBJ2-7, with 14 positions matching TRBD2. The V and J ends lost 6 bases and 4 bases, in that order; junction bases with no gene match: 8. This CDR3 is 15 amino acids long. The germline gives CDR1 DFQATT, CDR2 SNEGSKA (reference sequence). The CDR3 coding sequence is TGCAGTGCCCTACCGACTAGCGGGAGGGTATACGAGCAGTACTTC. This sequence encodes CSALPTSGRVYEQYF.

This clonotype was counted ten times or more. The CDR3 DNA sequence: TGCAGTGCTAAACAGGGGGGAAAAACCGGGGAGCTGTTTTTT. It encodes CSAKQGGKTGELFF. The V call is TRBV20-1, the J call TRBJ2-2; 8 nucleotides align to TRBD1. Germline CDR1 DFQATT, CDR2 SNEGSKA (reference sequence). The length of the CDR3 is 14 residues. With V trimmed by 4 bases and J by 5 bases, 6 bases remained unmatched.

In its sample, this clonotype was seen many times. The gene calls are TRBV12-3 or TRBV12-4 and TRBJ2-5; D assignment may be TRBD1 or TRBD2 (5 bases each). V was pared by 2 bases and J by 1 base, with 14 bases between. The CDR3 covers 16 residues. This CDR3 reads CASSLTSGPPQETQYF. As DNA, the CDR3 is TGTGCCAGCAGTTTAACCTCGGGACCACCCCAAGAGACCCAGTACTTC.

This clonotype was picked up many times. DNA for the CDR3: TGTGCCAGCAGCTTAAGGAGGCCCAACACCGGGGAGCTGTTTTTT. Translated: CASSLRRPNTGELFF. The chain couples TRBV7-9 to TRBJ2-2; weak D call: TRBD2 (5 bases). Trimming pared 2 bases from V and 2 bases from J, leaving 9 bases between. The germline V gene has CDR1 SEHNR and CDR2 FQNEAQ (reference sequence). The CDR3 extends over 15 amino acids.

This clonotype was detected a few times. The gene calls are TRBV29-1 and TRBJ2-1; D tentatively reads TRBD1 or TRBD2 (5 bases each). Germline-derived CDR1 and CDR2 are SQVTM and ANQGSEA. Between the trimmed V and J ends, which lost 1 base and 0 bases, there was a span of 13 bases. The CDR3 sequence is 16 residues long. CDR3 residues: CSVEGGELLSYNEQFF. The CDR3 DNA follows: TGCAGCGTTGAAGGAGGGGAACTTCTCTCCTACAATGAGCAGTTCTTC.

This clonotype was seen at least ten times. J is TRBJ2-1 and V is TRBV2; D perhaps matches TRBD2 (6 bases). From germline, CDR1 is SNHLY and CDR2 FYNNEI. The length of the CDR3 is 15 residues. Trimming cost V 1 base and J 7 bases, with 14 bases left between them. The CDR3 reads CASSEGGALWNEQFF. The CDR3 DNA sequence: TGTGCCAGCAGTGAAGGCGGGGCTTTATGGAATGAGCAGTTCTTC.

A few counts support this clonotype. The chain combines TRBV20-1 with TRBJ2-1; 8 bases line up with TRBD2. Losses at the gene ends were 2 bases for V and 7 bases for J; bases not matched to a gene: 7. This CDR3 is 14 amino acids long. The germline gives CDR1 DFQATT, CDR2 SNEGSKA (reference sequence). CDR3 protein: CSARPGREWNEQFF. The CDR3 DNA reads as TGCAGTGCTAGACCCGGGAGGGAATGGAATGAGCAGTTCTTC.

The V gene is TRBV30, the J gene TRBJ1-5; perhaps TRBD1 as D (6 bases). CDR1 and CDR2 from the germline V gene are GTSNPN and SVGIG (reference sequence). The CDR3 loop spans 15 amino acids. The V end lost 0 bases, the J end lost 0 bases, and 9 bases lay between the germline ends. CDR3 coding DNA: TGTGCCTGGAGTGTAGGGGGTAATAGCAATCAGCCCCAGCATTTT. This encodes CAWSVGGNSNQPQHF.

This clonotype has at least ten counts. V usage is TRBV18 and J usage is TRBJ1-1; tentatively, D is TRBD1 (6 bases). Trimming left V 2 bases short and J 2 bases short, with 15 bases between. Germline V gene data show CDR1 as KGHSH and CDR2 as LQKENI. The CDR3 sequence is 16 residues long. The CDR3 coding sequence is TGTGCCAGCTCACCAATTCCGGGGGGCAGCAACACTGAAGCTTTCTTT. Encoded protein: CASSPIPGGSNTEAFF.

CDR3 DNA: TGTGCCAGCAGCCATGCCTTAGGACAAACAGAGCAGTACTTC. Protein: CASSHALGQTEQYF. This chain links TRBV7-2 with TRBJ2-7, with a weak D call TRBD1 (5 bases). The CDR3 consists of 14 residues. Germline CDR1 and CDR2: SGHTA and FQGNSA. V lost 5 bases and J lost 7, with 18 bases in between.

The V gene is TRBV20-1, the J gene TRBJ2-7; TRBD2 agrees at 11 bases. Germline V gives CDR1 DFQATT, CDR2 SNEGSKA (reference sequence). J was trimmed by 3 bases and V by 2 bases; bases with no gene match: 6. This CDR3 is 15 amino acids long. The CDR3 reads CSARSASGGFYEQYF. The DNA for the CDR3 is TGCAGTGCTAGAAGTGCTAGCGGGGGGTTCTACGAGCAGTACTTC.

The rearrangement joins TRBV4-1 to TRBJ2-1; the match to TRBD2 covers 9 bases. CDR3 length: 16 amino acids. With V trimmed by 3 bases and J by 8 bases, 11 bases remained unmatched. In germline, CDR1 is MGHRA, CDR2 YSYEKL. The CDR3 DNA is TGCGCCAGCAGCCAGGAAGCGGGGGGCTACCGGGATGAGCAGTTCTTC. Protein product: CASSQEAGGYRDEQFF.

This clonotype showed up many times. The CDR3 coding sequence is TGCGCCAGCAGCGAAGCGGGGGGATCATACAATGAGCAGTTCTTC. Encoded protein: CASSEAGGSYNEQFF. This chain uses TRBV5-1 with TRBJ2-1, with 9 nucleotides matching TRBD2. The germline CDR1 and CDR2 sequences are SGHRS and YFSETQ. The trim removed 4 bases at V and 4 bases at J, leaving 6 bases unmatched. The CDR3 has 15 residues.

This chain uses TRBV15 with TRBJ2-2; the D is unclear. This CDR3 spans 15 amino acids. Between the trimmed V and J ends, which lost 2 bases and 5 bases, there was a span of 12 bases. Per the germline V gene, CDR1 is LNHNV and CDR2 is YYDKDF (reference sequence). CDR3: CATSRQVTSTGELFF. Written as DNA, the CDR3 is TGTGCCACCAGCAGACAAGTAACGAGTACCGGGGAGCTGTTTTTT.

This clonotype was recorded a few times. The J gene is TRBJ2-3, the V gene TRBV6-5; D uncertain. The CDR3 contains 13 residues. Between the trimmed V and J ends, which lost 3 bases and 9 bases, there was a span of 13 bases. Germline V gene lookup returns CDR1 MNHEY and CDR2 SVGAGI. The CDR3 DNA reads TGTGCCAGCAGTTATTCCTATGTTGGCACGCAGTATTTT. It translates to CASSYSYVGTQYF.

This clonotype was seen more than once but under ten times. This rearrangement joins TRBV11-2 to TRBJ2-7; D is unresolved. This CDR3 is 17 amino acids long. V was cut by 0 bases and J by 9 bases, with 24 bases left in between. Germline lookup yields CDR1 SGHAT and CDR2 FQNNGV. CDR3 amino acids: CASSLDPTVSLINGQYF. The CDR3 nucleotides read TGTGCCAGCAGCTTAGATCCTACCGTAAGCTTGATTAACGGGCAGTACTTC.

The sample holds many counts of this clonotype. The chain has TRBV18 and TRBJ2-5, with a weak D call TRBD2 (6 bases). Germline V gene data show CDR1 as KGHSH and CDR2 as LQKENI. V was pared by 2 bases and J by 2 bases, with 12 bases between. The CDR3 has 15 amino acids. The CDR3 bases are TGTGCCAGCTCACCAGGAGGGTCGGGGCAAGAGACCCAGTACTTC. Its protein is CASSPGGSGQETQYF.

This clonotype was seen at least ten times. J is TRBJ2-7 and V is TRBV4-1, with 7 nucleotides matching TRBD2. The V and J ends lost 0 bases and 2 bases, in that order; junction bases with no gene match: 4. There are 15 residues in the CDR3. The germline gives CDR1 MGHRA, CDR2 YSYEKL. The CDR3 bases are TGCGCCAGCAGCCAAGATCCTAGCGGCCCCTACGAGCAGTACTTC. Protein product: CASSQDPSGPYEQYF.

The rearrangement joins TRBV12-3 or TRBV12-4 to TRBJ1-1, with D uncertain. This CDR3 region has 14 residues. The V end lost 5 bases, the J end lost 0 bases, and 10 bases lay between the germline ends. The CDR3 loop reads CASSPSALNTEAFF. In DNA, the CDR3 is TGTGCCAGCAGTCCGTCAGCGCTGAACACTGAAGCTTTCTTT.

This clonotype was seen only a few times. V usage is TRBV20-1 and J usage is TRBJ1-1; 12 nucleotides align to TRBD1. Germline V gene data show CDR1 as DFQATT and CDR2 as SNEGSKA (reference sequence). This CDR3 is built from 15 residues. The ends lost 3 bases at V and 1 base at J; junction bases unmatched: 3. Here the CDR3 DNA reads TGCAGTGCTAGGGGACAGGGGGCGCAGAACACTGAAGCTTTCTTT. Its protein product is CSARGQGAQNTEAFF.

This clonotype was seen only a few times. The V call is TRBV6-1, the J call TRBJ1-2, with TRBD1 matching 8 bases. This CDR3 is built from 15 residues. The ends lost 11 bases at V and 5 bases at J; junction bases unmatched: 16. Germline CDR1 is MNHNS and CDR2 is SASEGT. CDR3 region: CAGSDIMDREYGYTF. DNA for the CDR3: TGTGCCGGTTCGGATATTATGGACAGGGAGTATGGCTACACCTTC.

The chain carries TRBV7-2 and TRBJ1-1; no firm D call. Germline loops: CDR1 SGHTA, CDR2 FQGNSA. V shed 8 bases and J shed 1 base, with 14 bases lying between them. The CDR3 length is 14 residues. CDR3 in amino acids: CASQDRPTNTEAFF. CDR3 DNA sequence: TGTGCCAGCCAGGACCGACCCACGAACACTGAAGCTTTCTTT.

This clonotype has a count of ten or more. The genes are TRBV18 and TRBJ1-4; D is perhaps TRBD1 (5 bases). The V and J ends lost 1 base and 5 bases respectively, with 5 bases between them. The CDR3 sequence is 13 residues long. Germline V lookup: CDR1 KGHSH, CDR2 LQKENI. The CDR3 DNA reads as TGTGCCAGCTCACCACAGGGGAATGAAAAACTGTTTTTT. This sequence encodes CASSPQGNEKLFF.

CDR3 nucleotides: TGTGCCAGCAGGGCAGACCTGTCCATTTACACAGATACGCAGTATTTT. Translated: CASRADLSIYTDTQYF. This rearrangement joins TRBV6-1 to TRBJ2-3; D gene uncertain. Trimming pared 6 bases from V and 2 bases from J, leaving 18 bases between. Germline loops: CDR1 MNHNS, CDR2 SASEGT. The CDR3 contains 16 residues.

This clonotype was counted only a few times. The chain couples TRBV7-9 to TRBJ2-7; a weak D match, TRBD1 (6 bases). The germline V and J ends were trimmed by 4 bases and 6 bases, with 13 bases remaining between them. The CDR3 runs 13 residues. CDR1 and CDR2 (germline): SEHNR, FQNEAQ (reference sequence). CDR3 DNA: TGTGCCAGCAGCTCAACCGGACAGATCGAGCAGTACTTC. Translation gives CASSSTGQIEQYF.

This clonotype has a count of ten or more. V is TRBV5-1 and J is TRBJ2-2; TRBD2 matches at 9 bases. Germline lookup yields CDR1 SGHRS and CDR2 YFSETQ. CDR3 length: 15 amino acids. Trimming at V came to 7 bases and at J to 2 bases, leaving 6 bases not matched to a gene. CDR3 bases: TGCGCCAGCGGCCGACTAGCGGATAACACCGGGGAGCTGTTTTTT. Its protein is CASGRLADNTGELFF.

This clonotype has ten or more counts. The chain links TRBV4-3 to TRBJ2-7, with TRBD1 identical over 10 bases. With V trimmed by 4 bases and J by 4 bases, 7 bases remained unmatched. Per germline, CDR1 LGHNA and CDR2 YSLEER. This CDR3 has 15 residues. The CDR3 loop is CASSLNRDRGYEQYF. Here the CDR3 DNA reads TGCGCCAGCAGCCTAAACCGGGACAGGGGATACGAGCAGTACTTC.

The sample holds a few counts of this clonotype. The chain carries TRBV6-1 and TRBJ2-7; TRBD2 aligns across 8 bases. The junction had 10 bases not matched to a gene; V was cut back by 6 bases and J by 0 bases. The CDR3 is 16 residues long. Germline values: CDR1 MNHNS, CDR2 SASEGT. In DNA form, the CDR3 reads TGTGCCAGCAGCCAGCCTATCGGGGGGGGCTCCTACGAGCAGTACTTC. Amino acids: CASSQPIGGGSYEQYF.

This clonotype was seen repeatedly, ten times or more. The chain carries TRBV5-6 and TRBJ2-7; D possibly uses TRBD1 or TRBD2 (5 bases each). Trimming removed 5 bases from V and 0 bases from J, with 21 bases in between. The germline CDR1 and CDR2 sequences are SGHDT and YYEEEE. The CDR3 covers 17 residues. The CDR3 nucleotides read TGTGCCAGCAGACATGGGACCACCCTAGGAGGCTCCTACGAGCAGTACTTC. Amino acid sequence: CASRHGTTLGGSYEQYF.

The sample holds a few counts of this clonotype. V usage is TRBV27 and J usage is TRBJ2-5, with 8 positions matching TRBD2. The trim removed 5 bases at V and 3 bases at J, leaving 11 bases unmatched. The germline CDR1 and CDR2 sequences are MNHEY and SMNVEV (reference sequence). The CDR3 runs to 16 residues. In nucleotides, the CDR3 is TGTGCCAGCAGTGTTAGCCCTGGCGGGGGGAAAGAGACCCAGTACTTC. Its protein is CASSVSPGGGKETQYF.